This T cell receptor (beta chain) was identified in a study of vaccination and CD4 T cells after COVID-19. Study-level information: The authors gave control cultures a CEFX pool, an HIV-1 Nef pool, or no peptide. Study-level results: Median SARS-CoV-2-reactive clonotype numbers went up from around 20 to 38, but not significantly.

The germline V gene encodes CDR1 DFQATT and CDR2 SNEGSKA (reference sequence). The CDR3 sequence is 16 residues long. Deletions cut 6 bases from V and 4 bases from J, with 24 bases between. This clonotype counts as large. Its antigen is not identified. At the Johns Hopkins FTIC core, DNA taken from cultured CD4+ T cells was sequenced by way of the Oncomine TCR Beta short-read assay. Using the QIAamp micro DNA kit, genomic DNA was extracted from the CD4+ T cells that had been cultured. One entry per CDR3 protein results from TCRdb running MiXCR on the PCR reads. The repertoire holds roughly 22,000 distinct CDR3 sequences, with approximately 32% as singletons. Noted treatment: approximately 9-day PBMC culture with coronavirus spike peptide pools or control peptides (ViraFEST assay). Antigen-specific T cells were expanded with peptide pools by ViraFEST, and TCRs were then sequenced.

This TCR derives from a human donor with COVID-19. Sequenced sample: cultured CD4+ T cells from blood. The V call is TRBV20-1, the J call TRBJ2-5; tentatively, D is TRBD1 or TRBD2 (6 bases each). Here the CDR3 reads CSASRVGGFSGETQYF. The CDR3 DNA reads as TGCAGTGCCAGTCGTGTCGGGGGCTTTTCGGGAGAGACCCAGTACTTC.